Below, 5 T cell receptor beta chains from the same sample are listed, as sequenced in a study of T cells in Graves' hyperthyroidism and ophthalmopathy (dated by TCRdb to about 2019). Libraries were built with multiplex PCR. These reads were obtained on an Illumina HiSeq 2000. The TCR beta CDR3 regions were amplified from the RNA transcripts. The first round of RT-PCR for the TCR CDR3 was performed with the HTBI primer set and the Qiagen OneStep RT-PCR kit. The raw public reads went through TCRdb reprocessing: fastp at Q25, MiXCR clone calling, in-frame beta chains kept. Rows with a matching CDR3 protein are joined into one entry that keeps the most common DNA and genes. The sample data list around 200,000 distinct CDR3 sequences, and over 15% of these were observed just once. The ten top clones hold 25% to 35% of the sample. The sequenced material came from blood. These receptor sequences come from a woman aged 50 to 60 with Graves' hyperthyroidism.

This clonotype was counted at least ten times. J is TRBJ2-7 and V is TRBV20-1, with 9 bases aligning to TRBD1. The CDR3 has 15 residues. The V and J ends lost 3 bases and 2 bases, in that order; junction bases with no gene match: 8. Germline V lookup: CDR1 DFQATT, CDR2 SNEGSKA (reference sequence). The CDR3 DNA is TGCAGTGCTAGGGCGGGGACAGGGTACCCCTACGAGCAGTACTTC. As protein: CSARAGTGYPYEQYF.

This clonotype was seen repeatedly, ten times or more. This sequence joins TRBV5-1 and TRBJ1-2, with D perhaps matching TRBD1 (5 bases). CDR1 is SGHRS and CDR2 is YFSETQ in the germline V gene. The length of the CDR3 is 15 residues. The V gene lost 0 bases and the J gene lost 4 bases, with 13 bases spanning the gap. DNA of the CDR3: TGCGCCAGCAGCTTGGCCGTACCGACAGTCTATGGCTACACCTTC. This translates into CASSLAVPTVYGYTF.

In this sample, this clonotype turned up a few times. The chain joins TRBV4-1 to TRBJ2-3; D uncertain. Looked up from germline, CDR1 is MGHRA and CDR2 is YSYEKL. This CDR3 spans 14 amino acids. V was pared by 0 bases and J by 6 bases, with 10 bases between. DNA of the CDR3: TGCGCCAGCAGCCAAGATCGGATGGCGGATACGCAGTATTTT. Its protein is CASSQDRMADTQYF.

The chain joins TRBV9 to TRBJ2-5; D is undetermined. Looked up from germline, CDR1 is SGDLS and CDR2 is YYNGEE. V shed 1 base and J shed 0 bases, with 4 bases lying between them. This CDR3 has 13 residues. CDR3 DNA sequence: TGTGCCAGCAGCGTAAGGGACCAAGAGACCCAGTACTTC. Translation gives CASSVRDQETQYF. The whole variable domain, filled in from reference TRBV9 and TRBJ2-5, reads DSGVTQTPKHLITATGQRVTLRCSPRSGDLSVYWYQQSLDQGLQFLIQYYNGEERAKGNILERFSAQQFPDLHSELNLSSLELGDSALYFCASSVRDQETQYFGPGTRLLVL.

There are many counts of this clonotype. This chain uses TRBV12-3 or TRBV12-4 with TRBJ2-2; no reliable D call. The germline V and J ends were trimmed by 7 bases and 4 bases, with 16 bases remaining between them. The CDR3 has 15 residues. CDR3 residues: CASTGNRPLTGELFF. The CDR3, as DNA: TGTGCCAGCACTGGGAACAGACCCCTCACCGGGGAGCTGTTTTTT.